This T cell receptor beta chain was sequenced in a study of Graves' ophthalmopathy and Graves' hyperthyroidism. Study context: Peripheral blood sampling occurred at initial diagnosis, before any treatment.

Clinical symptoms, serum thyroxine, TRAb, thyroid ultrasound and orbital computed tomography formed the basis of diagnosis. Study-wide findings and caveats: Researchers report that a 13-signature model separated ophthalmopathy from stable hyperthyroidism, posting around 86% sensitivity and 81.08% specificity. Ophthalmopathy progression prediction by the model yielded a sensitivity of 70.59% and a specificity of 72.22%.

The TCR beta CDR3 regions underwent amplification from RNA transcripts. RT-PCR was first run with HTBI primers, then multiplex PCR in a second round. TCRdb reprocessed the multiplex PCR reads via MiXCR and lists one record per CDR3 protein. Of approximately 700,000 distinct CDR3 sequences in the sample, just over 40% were seen once. V was clipped by 9 bases and J by 3 bases, with 13 bases between them. Per the germline V gene, CDR1 is KGHDR and CDR2 is SFDVKD. The CDR3 covers 14 residues. This clonotype was observed many times. Its antigen remains unidentified. Sequenced material: peripheral blood. The receptor was derived from an adult man with Graves' ophthalmopathy. The chain links TRBV24-1 to TRBJ2-2; TRBD1 might be the D (5 bases). CDR3: CATSQELDTGELFF. Written as DNA, the CDR3 is TGTGCCACCTCACAGGAGCTCGACACCGGGGAGCTGTTTTTT.